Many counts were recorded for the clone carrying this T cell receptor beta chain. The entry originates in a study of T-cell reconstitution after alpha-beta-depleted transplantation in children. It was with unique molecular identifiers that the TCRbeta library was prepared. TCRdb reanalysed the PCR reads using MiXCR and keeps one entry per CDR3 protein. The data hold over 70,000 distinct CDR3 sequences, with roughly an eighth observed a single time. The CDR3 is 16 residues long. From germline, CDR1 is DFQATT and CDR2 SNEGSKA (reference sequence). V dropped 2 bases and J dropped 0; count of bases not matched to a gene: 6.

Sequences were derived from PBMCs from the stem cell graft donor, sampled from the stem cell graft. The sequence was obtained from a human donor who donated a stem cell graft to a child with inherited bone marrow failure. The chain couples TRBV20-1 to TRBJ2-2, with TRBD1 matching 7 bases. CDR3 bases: TGCAGTGCTAGACCCCGGGACAGCACGAACACCGGGGAGCTGTTTTTT. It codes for CSARPRDSTNTGELFF.